Sequencing of this T cell receptor (beta chain) was carried out in a study of radiotherapy plus CTLA-4 blockade in lung cancer. In germline, CDR1 is SGDLS, CDR2 YYNGEE. The length of the CDR3 is 14 residues. V trimming: 4 bases; J trimming: 10 bases; junction bases outside the gene matches: 12. Profiled with immunoSEQ multiplex PCR; TCRdb holds only in-frame clones, not every one. The repertoire holds 50,000 to 65,000 clones, with roughly four fifths as singletons. This specimen consisted of peripheral blood, obtained from a patient treated with radiotherapy plus ipilimumab. The rearrangement links TRBV9 to TRBJ2-7; 9 nucleotides agree with TRBD2. This receptor was taken from a human donor with non-small cell lung cancer whose response to radiotherapy plus ipilimumab could not be evaluated. This chain's CDR3 is CASSPLTSGAPQYF. CDR3 nucleotides: TGTGCCAGCAGCCCTCTGACTAGCGGCGCCCCCCAGTACTTC.